The clone carrying this TCR beta chain was recorded many times. Its antigen remains unidentified. These data belong to a study of identical twins. Template switching (which added a universal primer site) was used, and cDNA carried unique molecular identifiers. TCRdb reanalysed the 5' RACE reads using MiXCR and keeps one entry per CDR3 protein. The repertoire holds more than 650,000 distinct CDR3 sequences, with roughly 6% as singletons. Germline CDR1 is SQVTM and CDR2 is ANQGSEA. The CDR3 length is 16 residues. V lost 4 bases, J lost 0 bases, and 9 bases stayed unmatched. General study findings and limits: Cross-sectional statistics underpinned the conclusions; the same donors were not followed.

What was sequenced was naive T cells sorted from blood. This clonotype was sampled from a man aged 18 to 35 in good health. The genes are TRBV29-1 and TRBJ2-1; 7 positions agree with TRBD2. CDR3 nucleotides: TGCAGCGTTGGGGGGGGTCTAGCGAGCTCCTACAATGAGCAGTTCTTC. Its protein product is CSVGGGLASSYNEQFF.